The 12 T cell receptor beta chains below all came from one sample that was sequenced in a study of cytomegalovirus exposure and HLA in healthy donors. Primers: 60 Vbeta forward and 13 Jbeta reverse. Some clones are missing from TCRdb's copy, which holds only in-frame ones; the method was immunoSEQ multiplex PCR. The table records fewer than 150,000 clones, less than 80% of them present only once. Sequencing was performed on PBMCs. These receptor sequences come from a man aged 35-49 years in good health and CMV-seropositive.

The V call is TRBV10-1, the J call TRBJ2-3, with TRBD1 matching over 10 bases. V lost 2 bases, J lost 4 bases, and 0 bases stayed unmatched. Germline V CDR1 and CDR2: WNHNN, SYGVQD (reference sequence). CDR3 length: 14 amino acids. Here the CDR3 DNA reads TGCGCCAGCAGTGAGGGACAGGGGGCAGATACGCAGTATTTT. Its protein product is CASSEGQGADTQYF.

The chain carries TRBV4-1 and TRBJ1-6; TRBD1 might be the D (6 bases). V was trimmed by 2 bases and J by 6 bases, leaving 14 bases between them. Germline values: CDR1 MGHRA, CDR2 YSYEKL. This CDR3 comprises 16 residues. The CDR3 nucleotides are TGCGCCAGCAGCCAATCAACCGGGACACTTAATTCACCCCTCCACTTT. It codes for CASSQSTGTLNSPLHF.

J is TRBJ1-6 and V is TRBV27; D gene ambiguous. Germline loops: CDR1 MNHEY, CDR2 SMNVEV (reference sequence). The length of the CDR3 is 13 residues. With 6 bases removed from V and 9 bases from J, the gap between germline ends came to 12 bases. CDR3 residues: CASSRGGISPLHF. CDR3 DNA sequence: TGTGCCAGCAGCCGCGGAGGAATTTCACCCCTCCACTTT.

The V gene is TRBV7-9, the J gene TRBJ1-1, with D unclear. V was cut by 5 bases and J by 7 bases, with 11 bases left in between. The CDR3 contains 12 residues. CDR1 SEHNR and CDR2 FQNEAQ come from the germline V gene (reference sequence). Here the CDR3 DNA reads TGTGCCAGCAGCCCGAGAGACAATGAAGCTTTCTTT. Residues: CASSPRDNEAFF.

The chain links TRBV19 to TRBJ2-5; tentative D call: TRBD1 (5 bases). The CDR3 runs 15 residues. Germline-derived CDR1 and CDR2 are LNHDA and SQIVND (reference sequence). Trimming removed 3 bases at V and 0 bases at J, with 11 bases between. The CDR3 here is CASSIGRAYQETQYF. The CDR3 DNA is TGTGCCAGTAGTATTGGCAGGGCGTACCAAGAGACCCAGTACTTC.

The chain recombines TRBV6-5 with TRBJ1-1, with D uncertain. CDR3 size: 14 residues. The V end was cut by 2 bases, the J end by 1 base, with 8 bases between. Per germline, CDR1 MNHEY and CDR2 SVGAGI. The CDR3 DNA sequence: TGTGCCAGCAGTTACCCAGGCCCGAACACTGAAGCTTTCTTT. Translating it yields CASSYPGPNTEAFF.

The chain recombines TRBV7-9 with TRBJ2-2; D is unclear. V was pared by 2 bases and J by 4 bases, with 8 bases between. Germline assignment: CDR1 SEHNR and CDR2 FQNEAQ (reference sequence). This CDR3 has 14 residues. CDR3 sequence reads: CASSLLSSTGELFF. The CDR3, as DNA: TGTGCCAGCAGCTTACTTTCCTCCACCGGGGAGCTGTTTTTT.

The chain links TRBV5-1 to TRBJ2-6; D is perhaps TRBD1 (6 bases). There are 15 residues in the CDR3. Trimming pared 3 bases from V and 1 base from J, leaving 8 bases between. Germline V gives CDR1 SGHRS, CDR2 YFSETQ. This CDR3 reads CASSWTASGANVLTF. CDR3 in DNA: TGCGCCAGCAGCTGGACAGCTTCTGGGGCCAACGTCCTGACTTTC.

The rearrangement joins TRBV20-1 to TRBJ2-5; D possibly corresponds to TRBD1 (6 bases). The CDR3 length is 11 residues. CDR1 and CDR2 from the germline V gene are DFQATT and SNEGSKA (reference sequence). Trimming cost V 5 bases and J 4 bases, with 8 bases left between them. This CDR3 is CSADRPETQYF. CDR3 in DNA: TGCAGTGCTGACAGGCCAGAGACCCAGTACTTC.

This sequence joins TRBV27 and TRBJ2-7, with TRBD1 identical over 9 bases. CDR1 is MNHEY, CDR2 SMNVEV, per germline (reference sequence). The CDR3 contains 15 residues. With V trimmed by 6 bases and J by 3 bases, 9 bases remained unmatched. In DNA, the CDR3 is TGTGCCAGCAGCCTAATCGGACAGGGGCTCTACGAGCAGTACTTC. Encoded protein: CASSLIGQGLYEQYF.

The gene calls are TRBV19 and TRBJ1-4; TRBD1 matches 8 bases. The V segment lost 6 bases and the J segment 6 bases; nucleotides outside the gene matches: 12. CDR3 length: 16 residues. Germline-derived CDR1 and CDR2 are LNHDA and SQIVND (reference sequence). CDR3 bases: TGTGCCAGTAGGCCCCGCGAGGGACAGGTGGATGAAAAACTGTTTTTT. It encodes CASRPREGQVDEKLFF.

This clone was detected once. The rearrangement links TRBV6-6 to TRBJ1-6; a possible D gene is TRBD1 (6 bases). Per the germline V gene, CDR1 is MNHNY and CDR2 is SVGAGI (reference sequence). V dropped 4 bases and J dropped 10 bases, with 11 bases sitting between them. The length of the CDR3 is 13 residues. CDR3 sequence: CASSSTGISPLHF. The DNA of the CDR3 is TGTGCCAGCAGTTCTACAGGGATCTCACCCCTCCACTTT.